This entry lists 20 T cell receptor beta chains sequenced from one sample in a study of vaccination and CD4 T cells after COVID-19. Sequence data for DNA of cultured CD4+ T cells were generated by the Oncomine TCR Beta short-read assay. From the PCR reads, TCRdb called clonotypes with MiXCR, one entry per CDR3 protein. The table includes some 11,000 distinct CDR3 sequences, about three quarters detected once. Treatment indicated: approximately nine-day PBMC culture with coronavirus spike peptide pools or control peptides (ViraFEST assay). These receptors' targets are unknown. Sequences were obtained from CD4+ T cells from blood, cultured in vitro. Receptors were obtained from a human donor who had recovered from COVID-19.

This clonotype has only a few counts. The rearrangement links TRBV7-2 to TRBJ2-7, with D unclear. Germline loops: CDR1 SGHTA, CDR2 FQGNSA. V was clipped by 7 bases and J by 1 base, with 14 bases between them. The CDR3 length is 14 residues. CDR3 residues: CASTRDLESYEQYF. For the CDR3, the DNA is TGTGCCAGCACAAGGGATTTGGAATCCTACGAGCAGTACTTC. Supplemented by reference TRBV7-2 and TRBJ2-7, the full variable domain reads GAGVSQSPSNKVTEKGKDVELRCDPISGHTALYWYRQSLGQGLEFLIYFQGNSAPDKSGLPSDRFSAERTGGSVSTLTIQRTQQEDSAVYLCASTRDLESYEQYFGPGTRLTVT.

This sequence joins TRBV24-1 and TRBJ2-5; D might be TRBD2 (6 bases). The CDR3 contains 16 residues. Germline CDR1 is KGHDR and CDR2 is SFDVKD. The ends were cut back, 3 bases at V and 1 base at J, with 14 bases in the middle. Here the CDR3 reads CATSDTRRGSQETQYF. The CDR3 nucleotides are TGTGCCACCAGTGATACCAGGAGGGGTTCCCAAGAGACCCAGTACTTC.

The chain combines TRBV28 with TRBJ1-5; D might be TRBD1 (5 bases). V dropped 6 bases and J dropped 2 bases, with 11 bases sitting between them. This CDR3 has 14 amino acids. Germline V gene lookup returns CDR1 MDHEN and CDR2 SYDVKM. The CDR3 DNA reads TGTGCCAGCAGACCTGGGGGTCGCAATCAGCCCCAGCATTTT. This encodes CASRPGGRNQPQHF.

The rearrangement uses TRBV5-1 and TRBJ2-1; unclear D gene. Trimming took off 0 bases at V and 8 bases at J, with 3 bases between the two ends. CDR3 length: 11 residues. Germline V gene data show CDR1 as SGHRS and CDR2 as YFSETQ. CDR3 sequence: CASSLVDEQFF. CDR3 bases: TGCGCCAGCAGCTTGGTCGATGAGCAGTTCTTC.

The CDR3 protein is CASRPDRGLDGYTF. CDR3 DNA sequence: TGTGCCAGCAGGCCTGACAGGGGGCTTGATGGCTACACCTTC. The gene calls are TRBV6-1 and TRBJ1-2; TRBD1 matches 10 bases. V gave up 6 bases and J gave up 6 bases; unmatched junction bases: 7. Germline CDR1 MNHNS, CDR2 SASEGT. This CDR3 is built from 14 residues.

The chain combines TRBV27 with TRBJ2-1; D is perhaps TRBD1 (6 bases). The germline V gene encodes CDR1 MNHEY and CDR2 SMNVEV (reference sequence). V lost 6 bases, J lost 6 bases, and 15 bases lay in between. This CDR3 spans 14 amino acids. CDR3 sequence (DNA): TGTGCCAGCAGGGGCGCCGGGACACTCAATGAGCAGTTCTTC. It translates to CASRGAGTLNEQFF.

This clonotype was seen more than once but under ten times. This chain uses TRBV27 with TRBJ1-5; 7 bases map to TRBD1. Trimming cost V 5 bases and J 0 bases; bases outside gene matches: 4. The CDR3 has 15 amino acids. Germline V gene data show CDR1 as MNHEY and CDR2 as SMNVEV (reference sequence). For the CDR3, the DNA is TGTGCCAGCAGTCCAGACAGGGTTAGCAATCAGCCCCAGCATTTT. Its translation: CASSPDRVSNQPQHF.

This clonotype appeared a single time. The chain is built from TRBV7-9 and TRBJ1-1; TRBD1 matches at 9 bases. The CDR3 spans 14 residues. Germline-derived CDR1 and CDR2 are SEHNR and FQNEAQ (reference sequence). The trim removed 5 bases at V and 5 bases at J, leaving 6 bases unmatched. CDR3 amino acids: CASSQQGARTEAFF. In DNA, the CDR3 is TGTGCCAGCAGCCAACAGGGGGCAAGAACTGAAGCTTTCTTT. The complete variable domain, with remaining parts taken from reference TRBV7-9 and TRBJ1-1, reads DTGVSQNPRHKITKRGQNVTFRCDPISEHNRLYWYRQTLGQGPEFLTYFQNEAQLEKSRLLSDRFSAERPKGSFSTLEIQRTEQGDSAMYLCASSQQGARTEAFFGQGTRLTVV.

This clonotype is labeled as hyperexpanded. V usage is TRBV30 and J usage is TRBJ1-1; D is possibly TRBD1 (6 bases). Germline values: CDR1 GTSNPN, CDR2 SVGIG (reference sequence). CDR3 length: 14 residues. The germline V and J ends were trimmed by 3 bases and 1 base, with 12 bases remaining between them. This CDR3 is CAWRFTGRNTEAFF. CDR3 bases: TGTGCCTGGAGATTTACAGGGAGGAACACTGAAGCTTTCTTT. The whole variable domain, remainder taken from reference TRBV30 and TRBJ1-1, is SQTIHQWPATLVQPVGSPLSLECTVEGTSNPNLYWYRQAAGRGLQLLFYSVGIGQISSEVPQNLSASRPQDRQFILSSKKLLLSDSGFYLCAWRFTGRNTEAFFGQGTRLTVV.

The chain links TRBV28 to TRBJ1-2; D is perhaps TRBD1 (6 bases). V lost 6 bases to trimming and J lost 7 bases, with 21 bases between them. From germline, CDR1 is MDHEN and CDR2 SYDVKM. The CDR3 contains 15 residues. The CDR3: CASRPLPRGAGGYTF. The CDR3 DNA follows: TGTGCCAGCAGGCCGTTACCCCGGGGGGCGGGTGGCTACACCTTC.

J is TRBJ1-6 and V is TRBV7-9, with D possibly TRBD1 on 5 matching bases. Germline CDR1 reads SEHNR; CDR2 reads FQNEAQ (reference sequence). V was pared by 1 base and J by 5 bases, with 18 bases between. The CDR3 sequence is 18 residues long. CDR3 DNA sequence: TGTGCCAGCAGCTTAGACCTCCTCGGGGGGGGGAATAATTCACCCCTCCACTTT. Translation gives CASSLDLLGGGNNSPLHF.

The rearrangement uses TRBV27 and TRBJ2-5; possibly TRBD2 for D (6 bases). Looked up from germline, CDR1 is MNHEY and CDR2 is SMNVEV (reference sequence). The V end lost 0 bases, the J end lost 2 bases, and 22 bases lay between the germline ends. The CDR3 is made up of 19 amino acids. For the CDR3, the DNA is TGTGCCAGCAGTTTATCTTCCGGGTTATCCGGGAGAAGACAAGAGACCCAGTACTTC. Protein product: CASSLSSGLSGRRQETQYF.

The chain links TRBV15 to TRBJ1-2; D is unclear. Deletions cut 1 base from V and 2 bases from J, with 11 bases between. This CDR3 has 15 amino acids. From germline, CDR1 is LNHNV and CDR2 YYDKDF (reference sequence). CDR3 sequence reads: CATSRVGGGNYGYTF. The CDR3 bases are TGTGCCACCAGCAGAGTAGGCGGCGGAAACTATGGCTACACCTTC.

The genes are TRBV29-1 and TRBJ1-2; 7 bases are shared with TRBD1. Trimming cost V 4 bases and J 2 bases; bases outside gene matches: 16. CDR3 length: 17 residues. Germline loops: CDR1 SQVTM, CDR2 ANQGSEA. Here the CDR3 reads CSVARKDREGRNYGYTF. In nucleotides, the CDR3 is TGCAGCGTTGCCCGGAAAGACAGGGAGGGTCGGAACTATGGCTACACCTTC.

The chain links TRBV28 to TRBJ1-3; D not certain. Germline CDR1 and CDR2: MDHEN and SYDVKM. This CDR3 is 16 amino acids long. With 1 base removed from V and 0 bases from J, the gap between germline ends came to 10 bases. The CDR3 DNA reads as TGTGCCAGCAGTTTATTAGGCGGGCGCTCTGGAAACACCATATATTTT. It translates to CASSLLGGRSGNTIYF.

The V gene is TRBV12-3 or TRBV12-4, the J gene TRBJ2-5; 10 bases fit TRBD2. Trimming removed 0 bases from V and 1 base from J; junction bases left unmatched: 5. This CDR3 spans 17 amino acids. In DNA, the CDR3 is TGTGCCAGCAGTTTAGCGCGGGCTAGCGGGAGCCAAGAGACCCAGTACTTC. Protein sequence: CASSLARASGSQETQYF.

This chain connects TRBV20-1 to TRBJ2-7, with D tentatively TRBD1 or TRBD2 (5 bases each). CDR3 length: 14 residues. Germline lookup yields CDR1 DFQATT and CDR2 SNEGSKA (reference sequence). With 6 bases removed from V and 6 bases from J, the gap between germline ends came to 21 bases. CDR3 sequence reads: CSAGVSGSGPEQYF. The CDR3 DNA reads TGCAGTGCGGGGGTGTCCGGCTCAGGGCCCGAGCAGTACTTC.

This chain links TRBV7-2 with TRBJ2-5; D is ambiguous. Trimming took off 6 bases at V and 4 bases at J, with 12 bases between the two ends. CDR1 and CDR2 from the germline V gene are SGHTA and FQGNSA. The CDR3 has 13 amino acids. CDR3 bases: TGTGCCAGCAGGATAAGGGTTACAGAGACCCAGTACTTC. It yields the protein CASRIRVTETQYF.

The chain links TRBV7-2 to TRBJ2-7; no definite D call. The CDR3 loop spans 11 amino acids. Trimming took off 2 bases at V and 4 bases at J, with 3 bases between the two ends. From germline, CDR1 is SGHTA and CDR2 FQGNSA. For the CDR3, the DNA is TGTGCCAGCAGCTTACAATACGAGCAGTACTTC. It yields the protein CASSLQYEQYF.

CDR3 coding DNA: TGTGCCAGCAGCCCCGAGTCCTCTCCCACCCATGGCTACACCTTC. Translating gives CASSPESSPTHGYTF. The gene calls are TRBV7-2 and TRBJ1-2; D not certain. Germline V gene lookup returns CDR1 SGHTA and CDR2 FQGNSA. The CDR3 has 15 amino acids. V was pared by 5 bases and J by 6 bases, with 19 bases between.